The clone carrying this T cell receptor (beta chain) was picked up many times. What it binds is not known. Whenever a sample was processed, at least 6.5 million PBMCs were isolated. With a J-beta primer mix and a sample-barcoded 5' primer, a second PCR ran 7 to 11 cycles. The authors tagged each cDNA molecule using a template-switch adaptor with 12 random nucleotides. MiXCR was run by TCRdb on the 5' RACE reads, yielding one entry per CDR3 protein. The sample has 710,000 or so distinct CDR3 sequences; roughly 32% are singletons. This specimen belongs to a study of blood T cells in healthy people across ages. General study findings and limits: Naive and antigen-experienced cells were not separated, limiting conclusive comparison. It was held that diversity estimates obtained from one million T cells represented underestimates.

The sequence derives from a woman of 80 years or more in good health. Material: blood.

The chain's CDR3 is CASSVSPGEGSYEQYF. The CDR3 coding sequence is TGTGCCAGCAGCGTGAGCCCAGGGGAGGGTTCCTACGAGCAGTACTTC. V and J are TRBV9 and TRBJ2-7; D is possibly TRBD2 (7 bases). Germline values: CDR1 SGDLS, CDR2 YYNGEE. The length of the CDR3 is 16 residues. Trimming took off 2 bases at V and 1 base at J, with 16 bases between the two ends.